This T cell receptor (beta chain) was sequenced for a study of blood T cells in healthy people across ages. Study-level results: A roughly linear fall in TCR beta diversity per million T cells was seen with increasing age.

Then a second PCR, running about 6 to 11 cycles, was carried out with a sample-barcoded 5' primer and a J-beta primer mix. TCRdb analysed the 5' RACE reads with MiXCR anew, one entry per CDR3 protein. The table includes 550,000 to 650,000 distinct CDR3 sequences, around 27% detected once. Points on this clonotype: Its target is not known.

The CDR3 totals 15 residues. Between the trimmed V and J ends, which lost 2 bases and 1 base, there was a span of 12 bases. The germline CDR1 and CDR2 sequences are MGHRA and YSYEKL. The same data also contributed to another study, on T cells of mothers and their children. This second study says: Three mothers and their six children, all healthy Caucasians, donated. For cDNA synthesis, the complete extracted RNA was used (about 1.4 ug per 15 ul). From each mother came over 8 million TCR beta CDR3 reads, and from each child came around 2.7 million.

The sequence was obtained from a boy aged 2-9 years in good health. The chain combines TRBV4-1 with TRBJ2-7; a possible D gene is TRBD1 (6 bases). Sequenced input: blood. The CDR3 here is CASSQTTGPSYEQYF. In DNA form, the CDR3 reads TGCGCCAGCAGCCAAACGACAGGTCCGTCCTACGAGCAGTACTTC.